A selection of T cell receptor beta chains follows, all from one sample in a study of graft-versus-host responses after intestinal transplantation. These receptors lack a known antigen. Data came from immunoSEQ multiplex PCR; TCRdb stores just in-frame clones and leaves some out. The profile covers roughly 120,000 clones, with around 95% appearing a single time and about 0.54% taken by the ten largest. The sample here was unstimulated CD8+ T cells sorted from spleen or lymph node cells, taken before intestinal transplant. These receptors came from a human donor who received an intestinal transplant. Both conserved end residues are part of each CDR3. The D gene is left open where the match is weak. Rows give clone size only sometimes, using once, few, many, or a class for an expanded clone.

V gene,J gene,clone size,D gene,CDR3 DNA,CDR3 protein
TRBV2,TRBJ2-3,-,-,TGTGCCAGCAGTGAGGAGGGCCCAGATACGCAGTATTTT,CASSEEGPDTQYF
TRBV5-6,TRBJ2-7,-,TRBD2,TGTGCCAGCAGCTTGTGGCCCCCGGGAGGGGGCTACGAGCAGTACTTC,CASSLWPPGGGYEQYF
TRBV7-9,TRBJ2-1,-,-,TGTGCCAGCAGCTTAGAAGCCAACAGACAGTTCTTC,CASSLEANRQFF
TRBV10-2,TRBJ2-5,-,-,TGCGCCAGCAGTGAGGGGAGGATGTACCAAGAGACCCAGTACTTC,CASSEGRMYQETQYF
TRBV13,TRBJ2-5,-,TRBD1,TGTGCCAGCAGCCCCCGGGACAGGGAAGAGACCCAGTACTTC,CASSPRDREETQYF
TRBV15,TRBJ1-1,once,-,TGTGCCACCAGCAGTGGAGACACTGAAGCTTTCTTT,CATSSGDTEAFF
TRBV19,TRBJ2-7,-,-,TGTGCCAGCGAAGCCGGGCCTTCCTACGAGCAGTACTTC,CASEAGPSYEQYF
TRBV21-1,TRBJ1-6,once,-,TGTGCCAGGGACCGGGGACAGGGATATTCACCCCTCCACTTT,CARDRGQGYSPLHF
TRBV15,TRBJ2-1,-,-,TGTGCCACCAGCAGAGATACAACATTGACGGTGAATGATGAGCAGTTCTTC,CATSRDTTLTVNDEQFF
TRBV7-7,TRBJ2-7,once,-,TGTGCTAGCAGCTTAGCCGACGGACCCTACGAGCAGTACTTC,CASSLADGPYEQYF
TRBV11-2,TRBJ2-1,-,-,TGTGCCACCGGAGGAGTGGTTGTGAATGAGCAGTTCTTC,CATGGVVVNEQFF
TRBV27,TRBJ2-1,-,-,TGTGCCAGCAGTTTTGGCGTCCATGAGCAGTTCTTC,CASSFGVHEQFF
TRBV27,TRBJ2-7,-,-,TGTGCCAGCAGTTTATCGGTTGACTACGAGCAGTACTTC,CASSLSVDYEQYF
TRBV20-1,TRBJ2-3,-,-,TGCAGTGCTAAAACAGATACGCAGTATTTT,CSAKTDTQYF
TRBV28,TRBJ2-7,-,-,TGTGCCAGCAGTTTAGTCAGCTATAACTACGAGCAGTACTTC,CASSLVSYNYEQYF
TRBV4-1,TRBJ2-7,-,-,TGCGCCAGCAGCCAAGTATTAGGCTTCGGAACAGGGTCATCCTACGAGCAGTACTTC,CASSQVLGFGTGSSYEQYF
TRBV29-1,TRBJ2-1,-,TRBD2,TGCAGCGTTGAATTCGGACTAGCGGGAGTAAATGAGCAGTTCTTC,CSVEFGLAGVNEQFF
TRBV9,TRBJ2-1,once,TRBD2,TGTGCCAGCAGCGTCGCCGGGAGGGCCCTGGACAATGAGCAGTTCTTC,CASSVAGRALDNEQFF
TRBV7-9,TRBJ2-3,-,-,TGTGCCAGCAGCTACGGTAGGGCAGATACGCAGTATTTT,CASSYGRADTQYF
TRBV12-5,TRBJ1-3,once,-,TGTGCTAGTGGTTTGGTACTAGGGGCTGCTGGAAACACCATATATTTT,CASGLVLGAAGNTIYF
TRBV13,TRBJ2-2,-,-,TGTGCCAGCAACAACCGAGGGAGTCCGGGGGAGCTGTTTTTT,CASNNRGSPGELFF
TRBV19,TRBJ2-7,-,TRBD1,TGTGCCAGTAGCACGGGACAGGGGGTCCACGAGCAGTACTTC,CASSTGQGVHEQYF
TRBV9,TRBJ2-1,-,-,TGTGCCAGCAGCGTAGGACAGGCAGTCTACAATGAGCAGTTCTTC,CASSVGQAVYNEQFF
TRBV4-1,TRBJ2-3,-,-,TGCGCCAGCAGCCAAGAAGGAAAGGGCACAGATACGCAGTATTTT,CASSQEGKGTDTQYF
TRBV27,TRBJ1-5,once,-,TGTGCCAGCAGTTTATCCGGCGCATATAGCAATCAGCCCCAGCATTTT,CASSLSGAYSNQPQHF
TRBV6-1,TRBJ1-1,-,-,TGTGCCAGCAGTTTATTGAACGAAGCTTTCTTT,CASSLLNEAFF
TRBV6-1,TRBJ1-4,-,-,TGTGCCAGCAGTGAAGCCGGGACGGCTATGAAAAAACTGTTTTTT,CASSEAGTAMKKLFF
TRBV9,TRBJ1-2,-,-,TGTGCCAGCAGCGTGAGACATGCCATGAGTGGCTACACCTTC,CASSVRHAMSGYTF
TRBV19,TRBJ1-1,-,-,TGTGCCAGTAGAAATGGAGGAAACACTGAAGCTTTCTTT,CASRNGGNTEAFF
TRBV19,TRBJ2-7,-,-,TGTGCCAGTATGGGAAAGGGCCTAAACTACGAGCAGTACTTC,CASMGKGLNYEQYF
TRBV19,TRBJ2-5,-,TRBD2,TGTGCCAGCAAACTAGCGGGAGTCGAAGAGACCCAGTACTTC,CASKLAGVEETQYF
TRBV6-5,TRBJ2-5,-,-,TGTGCCAGCAGTGATTCATACAGCGGGGAGACCCAGTACTTC,CASSDSYSGETQYF
TRBV5-1,TRBJ2-1,once,TRBD2,TGCGCCAGCAGCTTGGTCCAGCGGGAGGGAGTGGGCAGTGAGCAGTTCTTC,CASSLVQREGVGSEQFF
TRBV15,TRBJ1-5,once,-,TGTGCCACCAGCAGAGATGGGGAGGCGGATTCCACTGGGCCCCAGCATTTT,CATSRDGEADSTGPQHF
TRBV5-3,TRBJ2-4,-,-,TGTGCCAGAAGCTTGTTTTGGGCAGGGATGGACCCGGGGGCCAAAAACATTCAGTACTTC,CARSLFWAGMDPGAKNIQYF
TRBV7-9,TRBJ2-3,-,TRBD1,TGTGCCAGCAGCTTAGCCCCGGGACAGGTCACAGATACGCAGTATTTT,CASSLAPGQVTDTQYF
TRBV27,TRBJ2-3,-,-,TGTGCCAGCAGTTTATCATTCGTCGCAGATACGCAGTATTTT,CASSLSFVADTQYF
TRBV6-5,TRBJ2-2,-,TRBD1,TGTGCCAGCAGTTATCAGGGGGCCGGCACCGGGGAGCTGTTTTTT,CASSYQGAGTGELFF
TRBV6-1,TRBJ2-7,-,TRBD1,TGTGCCAGCAGTGCCCGGGACAGCCCATCCTACGAGCAGTACTTC,CASSARDSPSYEQYF
TRBV7-3,TRBJ1-1,-,-,TGTGCCAGCAGCTTAACGAATCGGGGAAGGGGAAACACTGAAGCTTTCTTT,CASSLTNRGRGNTEAFF